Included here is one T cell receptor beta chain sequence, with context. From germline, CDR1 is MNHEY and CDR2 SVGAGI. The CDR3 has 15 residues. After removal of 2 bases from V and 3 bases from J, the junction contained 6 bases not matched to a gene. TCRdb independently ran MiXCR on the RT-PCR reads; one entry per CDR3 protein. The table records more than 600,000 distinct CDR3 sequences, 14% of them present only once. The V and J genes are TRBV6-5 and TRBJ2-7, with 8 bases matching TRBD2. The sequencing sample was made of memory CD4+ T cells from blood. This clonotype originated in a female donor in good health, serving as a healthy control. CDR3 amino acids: CASSYKAGGDYEQYF. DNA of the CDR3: TGTGCCAGCAGTTACAAGGCGGGAGGAGACTACGAGCAGTACTTC.